The 22 T cell receptor beta chains listed next were all sequenced from one sample in a study of Ad26.COV2.S vaccination and SARS-CoV-2 variants. Described treatment: around 19 received Ad26.COV2.S at low or high dose, single or two shots; 5 received placebo; per-sample allocation not given. Samples analyzed were those drawn on day 63 after the first vaccine or placebo injection. Assay used: immunoSEQ multiplex PCR; TCRdb lists only in-frame clones, some missing. The data contain approximately 400,000 clones, roughly 80% of them singletons. Sequenced here: peripheral blood, sampled in a trial of Ad26.COV2.S vaccine versus placebo. Receptor source: a person aged 18 to 59 who received the Ad26.COV2.S COVID-19 vaccine or a placebo.

V and J are TRBV27 and TRBJ2-2; 7 nucleotides line up with TRBD1. Germline values: CDR1 MNHEY, CDR2 SMNVEV (reference sequence). The CDR3 spans 12 residues. The V gene end was trimmed by 9 bases and the J gene end by 7 bases; junction bases not matched to a gene: 5. The DNA of the CDR3 is TGTGCCAGGGCGAGGGGGCACGGGGAGCTGTTTTTT. It is translated as CARARGHGELFF.

J is TRBJ2-7 and V is TRBV4-1; D possibly corresponds to TRBD2 (6 bases). There are 15 residues in the CDR3. V lost 1 base and J lost 7, with 17 bases in between. Looked up from germline, CDR1 is MGHRA and CDR2 is YSYEKL. This CDR3 is CASSQVTRGRGEQYF. The CDR3 region has the DNA TGCGCCAGCAGCCAAGTTACGAGGGGCCGGGGGGAGCAGTACTTC.

The rearrangement joins TRBV6-5 to TRBJ1-2; tentatively, D is TRBD1 (5 bases). This CDR3 region has 11 residues. Trimming took 4 bases from V and 7 from J, leaving 7 bases between them. Germline V lookup: CDR1 MNHEY, CDR2 SVGAGI. CDR3 protein: CASSWRGGYTF. The CDR3 region has the DNA TGTGCCAGCAGTTGGAGGGGTGGCTACACCTTC.

V usage is TRBV10-3 and J usage is TRBJ1-5; tentatively, D is TRBD1 (6 bases). Trimming cost V 7 bases and J 4 bases, with 14 bases left between them. Looked up from germline, CDR1 is ENHRY and CDR2 is SYGVKD. The CDR3 is made up of 14 amino acids. The CDR3 is CAIKAPGTNQPQHF. CDR3 in DNA: TGTGCCATCAAGGCCCCCGGGACAAATCAGCCCCAGCATTTT.

The rearrangement links TRBV4-1 to TRBJ1-2, with D possibly TRBD1 on 5 matching bases. This CDR3 region has 15 residues. The ends were cut back, 0 bases at V and 7 bases at J, with 15 bases in the middle. Germline V lookup: CDR1 MGHRA, CDR2 YSYEKL. CDR3 loop: CASSQEGRGLGGYTF. The CDR3 nucleotides read TGCGCCAGCAGCCAAGAAGGACGGGGGTTGGGTGGCTACACCTTC.

This clone appeared once. This chain joins TRBV7-9 and TRBJ1-1, with D maybe TRBD1 (6 bases). This CDR3 comprises 16 residues. The germline CDR1 and CDR2 sequences are SEHNR and FQNEAQ (reference sequence). Trimming shortened V by 8 bases and J by 0 bases, and 19 bases separated the two germline ends. In DNA, the CDR3 is TGTGCCAGCGAGGGGGGAGGGGAAGGAATGAACACTGAAGCTTTCTTT. It translates to CASEGGGEGMNTEAFF.

The J gene is TRBJ2-1, the V gene TRBV3-1 (or the pseudogene TRBV3-2); 11 positions agree with TRBD2. This CDR3 region has 18 residues. With 0 bases clipped from V and 4 bases from J, the junction kept 8 bases outside the gene matches. CDR1 and CDR2 from the germline V gene are LGHDT and YNNKEL (reference sequence). The CDR3 bases are TGTGCCAGCAGCCAAGATGTGGTAGCGGGGGGGCTTTACAATGAGCAGTTCTTC. Translation: CASSQDVVAGGLYNEQFF.

This clone appeared a single time. The rearrangement links TRBV6-5 to TRBJ1-2; D perhaps matches TRBD1 (5 bases). V gave up 2 bases and J gave up 4 bases, with 14 bases separating them. Germline V gene lookup returns CDR1 MNHEY and CDR2 SVGAGI. CDR3 size: 15 residues. The CDR3 bases are TGTGCCAGCAGTTACCGGGACGGCCGCCGCTATGGCTACACCTTC. It is translated as CASSYRDGRRYGYTF.

The gene calls are TRBV2 and TRBJ1-4, with D uncertain. This CDR3 comprises 15 residues. CDR1 and CDR2 (germline): SNHLY, FYNNEI. V shed 6 bases and J shed 7 bases, with 18 bases lying between them. The CDR3 DNA sequence: TGTGCCAGCAGCGTTAACGGGCAGGAGACTGAAAAACTGTTTTTT. Translating it yields CASSVNGQETEKLFF.

CDR3 nucleotide sequence: TGTGCCAGTAGACCGACTGGGGCAGCGAACACCGGGGAGCTGTTTTTT. Translation gives CASRPTGAANTGELFF. The V gene is TRBV19, the J gene TRBJ2-2; possibly TRBD1 for D (5 bases). CDR3 length: 16 amino acids. V gave up 6 bases and J gave up 0 bases, with 14 bases separating them. CDR1 and CDR2 from the germline V gene are LNHDA and SQIVND (reference sequence). Together with reference TRBV19 and TRBJ2-2, the CDR3 gives the full variable domain: DGGITQSPKYLFRKEGQNVTLSCEQNLNHDAMYWYRQDPGQGLRLIYYSQIVNDFQKGDIAEGYSVSREKKESFPLTVTSAQKNPTAFYLCASRPTGAANTGELFFGEGSRLTVL.

In DNA, the CDR3 is TGTGCCAGCGGAGGCCTTGCGGGCACAGATACGCAGTATTTT. This codes for CASGGLAGTDTQYF. The genes are TRBV28 and TRBJ2-3; TRBD2 might be the D (5 bases). Germline V gives CDR1 MDHEN, CDR2 SYDVKM. The CDR3 sequence is 14 residues long. V lost 8 bases and J lost 1, with 13 bases in between.

V gene TRBV27 combines with J gene TRBJ1-1; tentatively, D is TRBD1 (5 bases). The germline gives CDR1 MNHEY, CDR2 SMNVEV (reference sequence). Trimming stripped 1 base from V and 12 bases from J, with 9 bases between. The CDR3 runs to 11 residues. The CDR3 is CASSLWGSTFF. CDR3 sequence (DNA): TGTGCCAGCAGTTTATGGGGGTCGACTTTCTTT.

The chain recombines TRBV12-3 or TRBV12-4 with TRBJ1-5; no definite D call. The CDR3 length is 13 residues. V lost 3 bases, J lost 1 base, and 4 bases lay in between. Written as DNA, the CDR3 is TGTGCCAGCAGTTTGTCCAGCAATCAGCCCCAGCATTTT. Protein: CASSLSSNQPQHF.

The V and J genes are TRBV14 and TRBJ2-5; the D gene is possibly TRBD2 (5 bases). V was cut by 0 bases and J by 2 bases, with 16 bases left in between. The CDR3 totals 17 residues. From germline, CDR1 is SGHDN and CDR2 FVKESK. For the CDR3, the DNA is TGTGCCAGCAGCCAAGAGGTCACTTGGCGGGCTCAAGAGACCCAGTACTTC. Protein sequence: CASSQEVTWRAQETQYF.

This clone was seen a single time. V usage is TRBV19 and J usage is TRBJ2-7, with 10 bases aligning to TRBD2. The trim removed 5 bases at V and 4 bases at J, leaving 5 bases unmatched. This CDR3 contains 14 residues. Germline V gene lookup returns CDR1 LNHDA and CDR2 SQIVND (reference sequence). CDR3 DNA: TGTGCCAGTAGTTGGCTAGCGGGAGATTACGAGCAGTACTTC. Its protein product is CASSWLAGDYEQYF.

V usage is TRBV11-2 and J usage is TRBJ1-1, with 9 bases aligning to TRBD1. The trim removed 1 base at V and 2 bases at J, leaving 8 bases unmatched. CDR1 is SGHAT, CDR2 FQNNGV, per germline. CDR3 length: 17 amino acids. The chain's CDR3 is CASSLGRTGDTNTEAFF. In DNA form, the CDR3 reads TGTGCCAGCAGCTTAGGGAGGACAGGGGATACTAACACTGAAGCTTTCTTT.

This clone appeared once. The J gene is TRBJ1-5, the V gene TRBV7-2; D unclear. CDR1 and CDR2 (germline): SGHTA, FQGNSA. V was shortened by 4 bases and J by 4 bases, with 8 bases between the two germline ends. This CDR3 comprises 13 residues. The CDR3 loop reads CASSSRVNQPQHF. In DNA form, the CDR3 reads TGTGCCAGCAGCTCTCGAGTAAATCAGCCCCAGCATTTT.

This chain links TRBV2 with TRBJ1-1; D ambiguous. The germline CDR1 and CDR2 sequences are SNHLY and FYNNEI. The CDR3 is 14 residues long. Trimming took 7 bases from V and 1 from J, leaving 13 bases between them. The CDR3 coding sequence is TGTGCCAGCAAGGTGGGCCAGAGGAACACTGAAGCTTTCTTT. As protein: CASKVGQRNTEAFF. Using reference TRBV2 and TRBJ1-1 for the parts outside the CDR3, the full variable domain is EPEVTQTPSHQVTQMGQEVILRCVPISNHLYFYWYRQILGQKVEFLVSFYNNEISEKSEIFDDQFSVERPDGSNFTLKIRSTKLEDSAMYFCASKVGQRNTEAFFGQGTRLTVV.

The CDR3 region has the DNA TGTGCCAGTAGTAGCCCAGGGGGCGTCTACAATGAGCAGTTCTTC. Residues: CASSSPGGVYNEQFF. The genes are TRBV19 and TRBJ2-1; 8 bases align to TRBD1. Germline lookup yields CDR1 LNHDA and CDR2 SQIVND (reference sequence). The CDR3 contains 15 residues. J lost 3 bases, V lost 4 bases, and 5 bases had no gene match.

V is TRBV9 and J is TRBJ1-1; TRBD1 might be the D (5 bases). This CDR3 has 15 amino acids. Germline CDR1 and CDR2: SGDLS and YYNGEE. Trimming shortened V by 3 bases and J by 3 bases, and 15 bases separated the two germline ends. The CDR3 loop is CASSGNGARDTEAFF. CDR3 DNA sequence: TGTGCCAGCAGCGGAAATGGGGCGAGGGACACTGAAGCTTTCTTT.

The rearrangement links TRBV6-2 or TRBV6-3 to TRBJ1-5; D is ambiguous. V lost 5 bases and J 0 bases, leaving 8 bases between the germline ends. CDR3 length: 14 residues. Germline V gene lookup returns CDR1 MNHEY and CDR2 SVGEGT. The CDR3 reads CASSVINSNQPQHF. For the CDR3, the DNA is TGTGCCAGCAGTGTAATTAATAGCAATCAGCCCCAGCATTTT.

This clone was detected once. The gene calls are TRBV5-1 and TRBJ2-7; 7 bases align to TRBD2. The CDR3 consists of 14 residues. Trimming cost V 5 bases and J 4 bases; bases outside gene matches: 9. Germline CDR1 SGHRS, CDR2 YFSETQ. Here the CDR3 reads CASSTAGPTYEQYF. Written as DNA, the CDR3 is TGCGCCAGCAGTACAGCGGGGCCCACGTACGAGCAGTACTTC.